One and the same sample provided the 5 T cell receptor beta chains below, sequenced in a study of T cell changes during pregnancy in multiple sclerosis. Clones were sequenced by immunoSEQ multiplex PCR, and TCRdb holds only the in-frame ones, with some missing. The sample has around 100,000 clones; more than 85% are singletons. This specimen consisted of peripheral blood, obtained in the second trimester of pregnancy. These receptors were collected from a female donor with multiple sclerosis, enrolled in a pregnancy study.

This clone was detected only once. This chain joins TRBV2 and TRBJ1-5; the D gene is possibly TRBD1 (5 bases). The CDR3 runs to 14 residues. CDR1 and CDR2 (germline): SNHLY, FYNNEI. Trimming removed 6 bases from V and 0 bases from J, with 9 bases in between. The CDR3 region is CASRDSHSNQPQHF. The CDR3 DNA follows: TGTGCCAGCAGAGACAGCCATAGCAATCAGCCCCAGCATTTT.

The chain has TRBV6-5 and TRBJ2-2; 11 bases fit TRBD2. The CDR3 has 16 residues. CDR1 is MNHEY, CDR2 SVGAGI, per germline. The junction had 1 base not matched to a gene; V was cut back by 4 bases and J by 0 bases. The CDR3 sequence is CASSWGLAANTGELFF. In DNA, the CDR3 is TGTGCCAGCAGTTGGGGACTAGCGGCGAACACCGGGGAGCTGTTTTTT.

The J gene is TRBJ2-5, the V gene TRBV18, with 10 bases lining up with TRBD1. With V trimmed by 2 bases and J by 5 bases, 5 bases remained unmatched. CDR1 is KGHSH and CDR2 is LQKENI in the germline V gene. This CDR3 contains 15 residues. The CDR3 loop is CASSPTTGGGETQYF. The CDR3 DNA follows: TGTGCCAGCTCACCAACGACAGGGGGCGGTGAGACCCAGTACTTC.

This chain links TRBV6-5 with TRBJ2-1; D may be TRBD1 (7 bases). Trimming stripped 2 bases from V and 7 bases from J, with 15 bases between. This CDR3 region has 15 residues. The V gene's germline CDR1 is MNHEY and CDR2 SVGAGI. CDR3 loop: CASSYTGAGQNEQFF. In nucleotides, the CDR3 is TGTGCCAGCAGTTACACGGGGGCGGGACAGAATGAGCAGTTCTTC.

This clone was recorded only once. The V gene is TRBV5-4, the J gene TRBJ1-5; 9 bases align to TRBD1. There are 15 residues in the CDR3. Germline V gives CDR1 SGHNT, CDR2 YYREEE (reference sequence). With V trimmed by 4 bases and J by 4 bases, 6 bases remained unmatched. For the CDR3, the DNA is TGTGCCAGCAGCGAGATGGGGACAGGGAATCAGCCCCAGCATTTT. Translation: CASSEMGTGNQPQHF.